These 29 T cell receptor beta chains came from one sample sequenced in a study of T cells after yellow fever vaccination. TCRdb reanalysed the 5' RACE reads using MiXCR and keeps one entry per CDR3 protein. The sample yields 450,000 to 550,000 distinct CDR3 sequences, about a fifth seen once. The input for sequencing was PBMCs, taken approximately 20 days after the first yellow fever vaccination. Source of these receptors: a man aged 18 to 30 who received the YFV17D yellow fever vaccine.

In nucleotides, the CDR3 is TGTGCCAGCAGTTACTCGAGGCAGGCGGCCTACGAGCAGTACTTC. This translates into CASSYSRQAAYEQYF. The chain has TRBV6-2 or TRBV6-3 and TRBJ2-7; no definite D call. The CDR3 runs 15 residues. V was pared by 0 bases and J by 2 bases, with 11 bases between. CDR1 is MNHEY and CDR2 is SVGEGT in the germline V gene.

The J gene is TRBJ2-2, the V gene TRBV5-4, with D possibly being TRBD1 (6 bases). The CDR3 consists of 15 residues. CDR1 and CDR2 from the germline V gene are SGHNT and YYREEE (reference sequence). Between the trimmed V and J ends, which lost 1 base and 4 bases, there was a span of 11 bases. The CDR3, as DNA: TGTGCCAGCAGCTTGAGGGGGAAGGGCACCGGGGAGCTGTTTTTT. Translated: CASSLRGKGTGELFF.

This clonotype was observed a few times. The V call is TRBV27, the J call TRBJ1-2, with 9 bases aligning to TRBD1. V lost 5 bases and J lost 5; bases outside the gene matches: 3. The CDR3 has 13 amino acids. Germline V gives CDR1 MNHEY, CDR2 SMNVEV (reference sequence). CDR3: CASSIGTGYGYTF. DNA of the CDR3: TGTGCCAGCAGTATTGGGACAGGGTATGGCTACACCTTC.

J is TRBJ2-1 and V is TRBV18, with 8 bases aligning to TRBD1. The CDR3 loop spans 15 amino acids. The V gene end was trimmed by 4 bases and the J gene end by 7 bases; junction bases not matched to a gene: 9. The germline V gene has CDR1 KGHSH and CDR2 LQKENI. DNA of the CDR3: TGTGCCAGCTCACTGAGGGAGACAGGGGTAAATGAGCAGTTCTTC. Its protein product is CASSLRETGVNEQFF.

CDR3 residues: CATGTETQYF. CDR3 DNA sequence: TGTGCCACCGGGACAGAGACCCAGTACTTC. V and J are TRBV6-6 and TRBJ2-5; either TRBD1 or TRBD2 may supply D (5 bases each). Trimming stripped 10 bases from V and 4 bases from J, with 7 bases between. Germline CDR1 MNHNY, CDR2 SVGAGI (reference sequence). This CDR3 contains 10 residues.

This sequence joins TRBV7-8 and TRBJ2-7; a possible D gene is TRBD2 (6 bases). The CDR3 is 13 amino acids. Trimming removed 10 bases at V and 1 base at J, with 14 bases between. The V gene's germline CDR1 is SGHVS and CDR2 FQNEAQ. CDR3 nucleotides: TGTGCCACCCTCCCGGCGGGGTCCTACGAGCAGTACTTC. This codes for CATLPAGSYEQYF.

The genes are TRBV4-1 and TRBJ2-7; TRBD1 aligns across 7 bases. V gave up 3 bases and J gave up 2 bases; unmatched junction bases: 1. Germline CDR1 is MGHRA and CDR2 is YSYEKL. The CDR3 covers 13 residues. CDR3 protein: CASSHGQAYEQYF. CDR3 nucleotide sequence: TGCGCCAGCAGCCACGGACAGGCCTACGAGCAGTACTTC.

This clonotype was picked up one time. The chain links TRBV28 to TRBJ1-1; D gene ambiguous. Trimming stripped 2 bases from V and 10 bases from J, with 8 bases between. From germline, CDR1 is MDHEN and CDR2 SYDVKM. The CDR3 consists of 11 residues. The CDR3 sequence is CASSLGLGAFF. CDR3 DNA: TGTGCCAGCAGTTTAGGACTGGGAGCTTTCTTT.

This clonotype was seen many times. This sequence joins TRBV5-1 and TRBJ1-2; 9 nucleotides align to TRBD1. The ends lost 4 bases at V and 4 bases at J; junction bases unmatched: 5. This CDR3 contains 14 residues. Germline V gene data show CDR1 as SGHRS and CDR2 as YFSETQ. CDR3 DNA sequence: TGCGCCAGCAGCGAGGGACAGGGCGGCTATGGCTACACCTTC. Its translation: CASSEGQGGYGYTF. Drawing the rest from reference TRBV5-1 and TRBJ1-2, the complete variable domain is KAGVTQTPRYLIKTRGQQVTLSCSPISGHRSVSWYQQTPGQGLQFLFEYFSETQRNKGNFPGRFSGRQFSNSRSEMNVSTLELGDSALYLCASSEGQGGYGYTFGSGTRLTVV.

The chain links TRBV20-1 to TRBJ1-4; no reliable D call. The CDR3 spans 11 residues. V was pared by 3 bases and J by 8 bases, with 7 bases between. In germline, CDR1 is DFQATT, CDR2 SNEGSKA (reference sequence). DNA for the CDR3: TGCAGTGCTAGGGGAGGAGAAAAACTGTTTTTT. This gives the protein CSARGGEKLFF.

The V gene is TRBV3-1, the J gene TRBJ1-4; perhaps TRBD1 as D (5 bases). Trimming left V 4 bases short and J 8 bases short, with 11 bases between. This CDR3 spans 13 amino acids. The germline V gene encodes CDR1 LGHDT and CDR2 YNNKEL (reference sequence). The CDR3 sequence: CASSRRVAEKLFF. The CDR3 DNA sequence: TGTGCCAGCAGCCGCAGGGTCGCGGAAAAACTGTTTTTT.

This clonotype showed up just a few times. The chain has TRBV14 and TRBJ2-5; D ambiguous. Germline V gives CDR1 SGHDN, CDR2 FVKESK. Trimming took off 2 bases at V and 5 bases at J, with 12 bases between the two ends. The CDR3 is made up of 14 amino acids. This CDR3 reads CASSQLELGETQYF. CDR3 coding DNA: TGTGCCAGCAGCCAACTGGAACTGGGGGAGACCCAGTACTTC.

The CDR3 sequence: CASSVGGQDLYEQYF. The CDR3 DNA follows: TGTGCCAGCAGCGTAGGGGGACAGGACCTCTACGAGCAGTACTTC. The gene calls are TRBV9 and TRBJ2-7, with 8 positions matching TRBD1. CDR1 and CDR2 from the germline V gene are SGDLS and YYNGEE. J was trimmed by 3 bases and V by 0 bases; bases with no gene match: 5. The CDR3 loop spans 15 amino acids. The entire variable domain, with the rest obtained from reference TRBV9 and TRBJ2-7, is as follows: DSGVTQTPKHLITATGQRVTLRCSPRSGDLSVYWYQQSLDQGLQFLIQYYNGEERAKGNILERFSAQQFPDLHSELNLSSLELGDSALYFCASSVGGQDLYEQYFGPGTRLTVT.

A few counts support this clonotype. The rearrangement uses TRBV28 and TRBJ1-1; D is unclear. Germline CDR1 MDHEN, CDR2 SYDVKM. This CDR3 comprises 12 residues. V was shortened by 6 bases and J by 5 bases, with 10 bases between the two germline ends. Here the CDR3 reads CASRGGGTEAFF. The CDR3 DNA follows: TGTGCCAGCAGGGGCGGAGGGACTGAAGCTTTCTTT.

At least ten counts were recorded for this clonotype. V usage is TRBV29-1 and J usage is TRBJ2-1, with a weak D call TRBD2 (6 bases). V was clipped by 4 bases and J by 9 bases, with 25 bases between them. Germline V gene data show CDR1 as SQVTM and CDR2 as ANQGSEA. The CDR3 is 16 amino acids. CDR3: CSVVKGGAGPSGEQFF. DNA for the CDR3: TGCAGCGTTGTAAAAGGCGGAGCGGGCCCCTCGGGTGAGCAGTTCTTC.

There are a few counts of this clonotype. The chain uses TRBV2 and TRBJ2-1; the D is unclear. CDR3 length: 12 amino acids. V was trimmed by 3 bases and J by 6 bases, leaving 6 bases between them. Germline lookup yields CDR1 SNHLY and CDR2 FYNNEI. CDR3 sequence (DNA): TGTGCCAGCAGTGAGGGTGTCAATGAGCAGTTCTTC. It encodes CASSEGVNEQFF. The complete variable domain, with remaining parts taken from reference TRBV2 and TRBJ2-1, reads EPEVTQTPSHQVTQMGQEVILRCVPISNHLYFYWYRQILGQKVEFLVSFYNNEISEKSEIFDDQFSVERPDGSNFTLKIRSTKLEDSAMYFCASSEGVNEQFFGPGTRLTVL.

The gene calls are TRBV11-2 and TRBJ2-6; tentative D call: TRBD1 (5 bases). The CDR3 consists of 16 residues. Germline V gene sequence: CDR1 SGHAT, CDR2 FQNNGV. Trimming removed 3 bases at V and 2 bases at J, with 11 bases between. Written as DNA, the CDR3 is TGTGCCAGCAGCTTGTCCCAGGGAACTGGGGCCAACGTCCTGACTTTC. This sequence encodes CASSLSQGTGANVLTF.

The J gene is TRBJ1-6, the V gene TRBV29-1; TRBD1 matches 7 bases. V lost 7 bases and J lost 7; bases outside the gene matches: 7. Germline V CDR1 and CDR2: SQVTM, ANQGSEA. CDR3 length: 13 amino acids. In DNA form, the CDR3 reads TGCAGCGCGACCCAGGGGGGGAATTCACCCCTCCACTTT. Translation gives CSATQGGNSPLHF.

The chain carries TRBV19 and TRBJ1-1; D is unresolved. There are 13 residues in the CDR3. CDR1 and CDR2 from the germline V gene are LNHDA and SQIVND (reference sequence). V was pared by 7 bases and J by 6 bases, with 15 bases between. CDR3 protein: CASNRELTSEAFF. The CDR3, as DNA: TGTGCCAGTAATCGCGAGTTGACCTCTGAAGCTTTCTTT.

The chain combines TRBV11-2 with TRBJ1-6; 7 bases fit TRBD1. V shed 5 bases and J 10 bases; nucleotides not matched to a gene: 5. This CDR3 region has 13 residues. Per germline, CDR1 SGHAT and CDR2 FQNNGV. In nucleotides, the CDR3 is TGTGCCAGCAGCCAGGGGGTTGGGTCACCCCTCCACTTT. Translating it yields CASSQGVGSPLHF.

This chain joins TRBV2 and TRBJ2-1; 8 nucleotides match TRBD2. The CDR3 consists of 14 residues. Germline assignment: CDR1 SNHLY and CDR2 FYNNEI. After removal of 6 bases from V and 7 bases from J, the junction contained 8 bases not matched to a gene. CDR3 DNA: TGTGCCAGCAGAGAGCGGGGGTCACTAAATGAGCAGTTCTTC. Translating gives CASRERGSLNEQFF.

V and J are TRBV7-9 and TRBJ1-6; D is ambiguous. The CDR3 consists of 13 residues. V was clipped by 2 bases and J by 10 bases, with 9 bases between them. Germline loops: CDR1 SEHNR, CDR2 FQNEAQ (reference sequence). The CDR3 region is CASSLRSDSPLHF. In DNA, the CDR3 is TGTGCCAGCAGCTTAAGGTCGGACTCACCCCTCCACTTT. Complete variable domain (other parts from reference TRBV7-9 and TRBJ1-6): DTGVSQNPRHKITKRGQNVTFRCDPISEHNRLYWYRQTLGQGPEFLTYFQNEAQLEKSRLLSDRFSAERPKGSFSTLEIQRTEQGDSAMYLCASSLRSDSPLHFGNGTRLTVT.

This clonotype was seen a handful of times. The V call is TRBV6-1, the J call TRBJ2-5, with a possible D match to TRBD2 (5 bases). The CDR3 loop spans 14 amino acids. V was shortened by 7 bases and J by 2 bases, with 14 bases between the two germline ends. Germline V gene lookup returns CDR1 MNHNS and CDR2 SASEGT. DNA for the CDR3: TGTGCCAGCACCCCCGGGGTCGGGCAAGAGACCCAGTACTTC. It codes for CASTPGVGQETQYF.

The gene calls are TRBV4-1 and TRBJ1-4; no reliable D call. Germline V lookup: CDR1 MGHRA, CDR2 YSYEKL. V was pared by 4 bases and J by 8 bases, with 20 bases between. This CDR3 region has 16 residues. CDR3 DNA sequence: TGCGCCAGCAGCCGGTCATTGGGGTCTGGGGAAGAAAAACTGTTTTTT. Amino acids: CASSRSLGSGEEKLFF.

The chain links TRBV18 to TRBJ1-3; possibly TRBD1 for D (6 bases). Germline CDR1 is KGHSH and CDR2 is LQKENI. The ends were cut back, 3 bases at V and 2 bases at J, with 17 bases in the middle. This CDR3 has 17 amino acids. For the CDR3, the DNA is TGTGCCAGCTCACCCGTACCCCGGGACAACCCTGGAAACACCATATATTTT. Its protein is CASSPVPRDNPGNTIYF.

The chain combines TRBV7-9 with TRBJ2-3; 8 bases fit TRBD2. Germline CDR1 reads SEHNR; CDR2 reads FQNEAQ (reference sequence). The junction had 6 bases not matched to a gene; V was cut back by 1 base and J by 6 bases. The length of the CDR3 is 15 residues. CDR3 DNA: TGTGCCAGCAGCTTAGTTCAGCGGGGGCATGATACGCAGTATTTT. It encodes CASSLVQRGHDTQYF.

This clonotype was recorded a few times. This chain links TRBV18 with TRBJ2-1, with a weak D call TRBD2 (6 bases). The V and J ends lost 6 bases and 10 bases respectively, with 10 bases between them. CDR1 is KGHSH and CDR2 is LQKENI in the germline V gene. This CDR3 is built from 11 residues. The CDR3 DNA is TGTGCCAGCTCCCTCCGGGAGGAGCAGTTCTTC. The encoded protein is CASSLREEQFF. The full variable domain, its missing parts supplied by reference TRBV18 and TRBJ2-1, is NAGVMQNPRHLVRRRGQEARLRCSPMKGHSHVYWYRQLPEEGLKFMVYLQKENIIDESGMPKERFSAEFPKEGPSILRIQQVVRGDSAAYFCASSLREEQFFGPGTRLTVL.

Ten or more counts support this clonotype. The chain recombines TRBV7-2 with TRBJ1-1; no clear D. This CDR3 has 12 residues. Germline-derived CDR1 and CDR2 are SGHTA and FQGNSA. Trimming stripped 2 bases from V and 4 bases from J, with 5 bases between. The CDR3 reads CASSLMGTEAFF. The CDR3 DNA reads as TGTGCCAGCAGCTTAATGGGCACTGAAGCTTTCTTT.

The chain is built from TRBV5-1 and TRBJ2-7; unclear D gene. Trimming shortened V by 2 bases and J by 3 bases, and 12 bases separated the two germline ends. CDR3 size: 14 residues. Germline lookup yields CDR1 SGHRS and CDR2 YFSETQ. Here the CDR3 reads CASSLGLGIYEQYF. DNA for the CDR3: TGCGCCAGCAGCTTAGGCCTGGGCATCTACGAGCAGTACTTC.